The 8 T cell receptor beta chains reported below all come from one sample, sequenced in a study of molecular identifiers for immune sequencing clone quantification. TCRdb ran MiXCR on the PCR reads and lists one entry per CDR3 protein. This repertoire shows about 500,000 distinct CDR3 sequences, 20% to 25% found once; its top ten account for about 0.8%. The sample comprised naive CD8+ T cells from blood, with Jurkat cell RNA spiked in. As for subset: FACS-sorted CD8+CD4-CCR7+CD45RA+ naive T cells. Receptors were obtained from a human donor in good health. Some libraries in this study had Jurkat cell RNA spiked in.

The rearrangement links TRBV5-4 to TRBJ2-3; no clear D. Germline CDR1 and CDR2: SGHNT and YYREEE (reference sequence). V lost 6 bases and J 2 bases, leaving 10 bases between the germline ends. The CDR3 has 13 amino acids. The CDR3, as DNA: TGTGCCAGCACCAATTTCGCCACAGATACGCAGTATTTT. Protein product: CASTNFATDTQYF. The variable domain in full, completed from reference TRBV5-4 and TRBJ2-3, reads ETGVTQSPTHLIKTRGQQVTLRCSSQSGHNTVSWYQQALGQGPQFIFQYYREEENGRGNFPPRFSGLQFPNYSSELNVNALELDDSALYLCASTNFATDTQYFGPGTRLTVL.

To note about this clonotype: A clone one base away is much larger, so this may be a read error. The chain joins TRBV7-9 to TRBJ2-3; D not certain. The DNA end is a closer match to TRBJ1-5, so the J assignment may be wrong. Germline CDR1 reads SEHNR; CDR2 reads FQNEAQ (reference sequence). This CDR3 is 16 amino acids long. CDR3 DNA: TGTGCCAGCAGCTATCTGACTAGCCCAAACACAGATACGCAGCATTTT. Protein: CASSYLTSPNTDTQHF.

This clonotype was found a few times. This chain joins TRBV27 and TRBJ1-5; D remains unclear. V was cut by 2 bases and J by 1 base, with 9 bases left in between. The CDR3 extends over 15 amino acids. Per germline, CDR1 MNHEY and CDR2 SMNVEV (reference sequence). The CDR3 sequence is CASSLRPRSNQPQHF. The CDR3, as DNA: TGTGCCAGCAGTTTAAGGCCTCGCAGCAATCAGCCCCAGCATTTT.

This chain joins TRBV28 and TRBJ1-1; D remains unclear. The V end lost 3 bases, the J end lost 1 base, and 9 bases lay between the germline ends. Germline V gene sequence: CDR1 MDHEN, CDR2 SYDVKM. The CDR3 length is 14 residues. DNA of the CDR3: TGTGCCAGCAGTTTCTTCTTAACGAACACTGAAGCTTTCTTT. It is translated as CASSFFLTNTEAFF.

The table lists this clonotype with a few counts. The rearrangement links TRBV9 to TRBJ2-5; D possibly matches TRBD1 or TRBD2 (5 bases each). The V and J ends lost 0 bases and 1 base respectively, with 7 bases between them. CDR1 is SGDLS, CDR2 YYNGEE, per germline. The CDR3 contains 14 residues. CDR3 DNA: TGTGCCAGCAGCGTAGAGGGGACCCAAGAGACCCAGTACTTC. Translation: CASSVEGTQETQYF.

The chain links TRBV11-3 to TRBJ2-3, with 9 bases fitting TRBD2. Germline CDR1 reads SGHNT; CDR2 reads YENEEA. Losses at the gene ends were 5 bases for V and 4 bases for J; bases not matched to a gene: 7. The CDR3 runs to 15 residues. The CDR3 region is CASSGSGSRSDTQYF. The CDR3 DNA sequence: TGTGCCAGCAGCGGTAGCGGGAGTAGGTCAGATACGCAGTATTTT.

The V and J genes are TRBV19 and TRBJ2-3, with D tentatively TRBD1 (6 bases). The CDR3 has 17 residues. V was clipped by 0 bases and J by 1 base, with 14 bases between them. The germline gives CDR1 LNHDA, CDR2 SQIVND (reference sequence). The CDR3: CASSIDLGGVGTDTQYF. The DNA of the CDR3 is TGTGCCAGTAGTATAGATCTAGGGGGAGTCGGCACAGATACGCAGTATTTT.

This clonotype has ten or more counts. The V call is TRBV7-9, the J call TRBJ1-3; TRBD1 is a possible D gene (5 bases). Between the trimmed V and J ends, which lost 4 bases and 0 bases, there was a span of 22 bases. The CDR3 length is 19 residues. Looked up from germline, CDR1 is SEHNR and CDR2 is FQNEAQ (reference sequence). CDR3 bases: TGTGCCAGCAGCTATTTAGGGGTTGTTGGCCCTAGCTCTGGAAACACCATATATTTT. Its protein is CASSYLGVVGPSSGNTIYF.